These 3 T cell receptor beta chains share one sample of origin, sequenced in a study of cytomegalovirus exposure and HLA in healthy donors. PCR employed 60 Vbeta and 13 Jbeta primers. Method: immunoSEQ multiplex PCR; TCRdb's copy keeps in-frame clones and lacks some. Among about 120,000 clones listed, roughly 80% were seen once. Material for sequencing was PBMCs. The receptors were gathered from a man aged 25 to 40 in good health and CMV-seropositive.

This sequence joins TRBV20-1 and TRBJ2-7; D call uncertain. Trimming removed 3 bases at V and 6 bases at J, with 6 bases between. Germline V gene data show CDR1 as DFQATT and CDR2 as SNEGSKA (reference sequence). This CDR3 has 10 amino acids. The CDR3, as DNA: TGCAGTGCTAGTGTACTCGAGCAGTACTTC. Encoded protein: CSASVLEQYF.

The V gene is TRBV5-1, the J gene TRBJ2-1; TRBD2 is a possible D gene (5 bases). The CDR3 runs 18 residues. The V and J ends lost 3 bases and 1 base respectively, with 20 bases between them. Germline V CDR1 and CDR2: SGHRS, YFSETQ. CDR3 loop: CASSSPGSGRLSYNEQFF. As DNA, the CDR3 is TGCGCCAGCAGCTCCCCGGGAAGCGGCCGGTTGTCCTACAATGAGCAGTTCTTC. Looking up the rest from reference TRBV5-1 and TRBJ2-1 gives the full variable domain: KAGVTQTPRYLIKTRGQQVTLSCSPISGHRSVSWYQQTPGQGLQFLFEYFSETQRNKGNFPGRFSGRQFSNSRSEMNVSTLELGDSALYLCASSSPGSGRLSYNEQFFGPGTRLTVL.

This chain connects TRBV1 to TRBJ2-2; the table gives TRBD2 as D, unverified against the DNA. TRBV1 is labeled a pseudogene. The CDR3 is 18 residues long. The CDR3 spells CTSSEHTLGDVDTGELFF. The CDR3 DNA reads as TGCACCAGCAGTGAACACACGTTAGGAGATGTCGACACCGGGGAGCTGTTTTTT.